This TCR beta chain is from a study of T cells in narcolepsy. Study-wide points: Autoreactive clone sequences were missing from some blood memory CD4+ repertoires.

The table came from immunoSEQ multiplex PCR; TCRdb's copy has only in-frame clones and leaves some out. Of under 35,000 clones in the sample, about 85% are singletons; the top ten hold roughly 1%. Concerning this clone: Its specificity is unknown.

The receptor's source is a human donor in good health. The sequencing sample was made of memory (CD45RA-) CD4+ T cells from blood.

In DNA form, the CDR3 reads TGTGCCAGCAGCTCCTACCTCTATGGCTACACCTTC. Translated, it gives CASSSYLYGYTF. J is TRBJ1-2 and V is TRBV11-2; D gene ambiguous. The ends were cut back, 4 bases at V and 4 bases at J, with 7 bases in the middle. Per germline, CDR1 SGHAT and CDR2 FQNNGV. The CDR3 contains 12 residues.